This T cell receptor beta chain was found in a study of Graves' ophthalmopathy and Graves' hyperthyroidism. In the study overall: Peripheral blood samples were taken at initial diagnosis, before any treatment.

This clonotype was seen at least ten times. Patients were diagnosed from clinical symptoms, serum thyroxine, TRAb, thyroid ultrasound and orbital computed tomography. As the starting material, approximately 10 ml of fresh peripheral blood yielded the PBMCs. This CDR3 region has 17 residues. J gave up 2 bases and V 1 base, and 6 bases lay outside the gene matches. Germline V gives CDR1 DFQATT, CDR2 SNEGSKA (reference sequence). TCR beta CDR3 amplification used RNA transcripts. The first round was an RT-PCR with HTBI primers, and the second round was a multiplex PCR. From the multiplex PCR reads, TCRdb called clonotypes with MiXCR, one entry per CDR3 protein. Among some 520,000 distinct CDR3 sequences listed, 14% were seen once.

Sample: blood. The chain employs TRBV20-1 and TRBJ2-7; the match to TRBD2 covers 15 bases. The receptor was isolated from a woman aged 25 to 39 with Graves' ophthalmopathy. The CDR3, as DNA: TGCAGTGCTAGAGCCGGGACTAGCGGGAGGAAACCCTACGAGCAGTACTTC. Encoded protein: CSARAGTSGRKPYEQYF.